These 20 T cell receptor beta chains came from one sample sequenced in a study of cytomegalovirus exposure and HLA in healthy donors (dated by TCRdb to about 2017). Preparation of the library involved the immunoSEQ multiplex PCR assay. As stored in TCRdb, this immuneACCESS dataset retains in-frame rearrangements with V and J assigned. A fraction of the clones does not appear; measured against another copy, unresolved V genes explain less than half of the discrepancy, and the remainder lacks a known reason. This sample holds 200,000 to 250,000 clones; less than 90% were observed only once. The ten largest make up less than 7% of the sample. The source material was PBMCs. Receptor source: a woman younger than 35 in good health and CMV-seronegative.

The chain has TRBV30 and TRBJ1-5, with TRBD1 matching over 12 bases. This CDR3 is built from 15 residues. The germline V gene encodes CDR1 GTSNPN and CDR2 SVGIG (reference sequence). Unmatched junction bases numbered 5, after V lost 2 bases and J lost 6 bases. The CDR3: CAWSSGTGGRQPQHF. The DNA for the CDR3 is TGTGCCTGGAGTTCCGGGACAGGGGGCCGTCAGCCCCAGCATTTT.

The chain joins TRBV29-1 to TRBJ2-7; D possibly corresponds to TRBD1 (6 bases). Germline V CDR1 and CDR2: SQVTM, ANQGSEA. V was trimmed by 7 bases and J by 4 bases, leaving 14 bases between them. The CDR3 is 12 residues long. CDR3 loop: CSARTVGYEQYF. Here the CDR3 DNA reads TGCAGCGCAAGGACAGTCGGGTACGAGCAGTACTTC.

The chain couples TRBV5-4 to TRBJ1-2; TRBD1 matches at 7 bases. This CDR3 contains 14 residues. Germline V gene sequence: CDR1 SGHNT, CDR2 YYREEE (reference sequence). J was trimmed by 4 bases and V by 4 bases; bases with no gene match: 7. CDR3 in DNA: TGTGCCAGCAGCGACAACAGGGGAGGCTATGGCTACACCTTC. It is translated as CASSDNRGGYGYTF.

V and J are TRBV10-3 and TRBJ2-1, with 8 bases aligning to TRBD2. CDR1 is ENHRY and CDR2 is SYGVKD in the germline V gene. Trimming at V came to 0 bases and at J to 12 bases, leaving 13 bases not matched to a gene. This CDR3 spans 16 amino acids. CDR3 sequence: CAISESNMAGGPGQFF. The CDR3 DNA sequence: TGTGCCATCAGTGAGTCGAATATGGCGGGGGGCCCGGGGCAGTTCTTC.

The chain joins TRBV5-5 to TRBJ1-1; TRBD1 is a possible D gene (5 bases). With 0 bases removed from V and 1 base from J, the gap between germline ends came to 7 bases. The germline CDR1 and CDR2 sequences are SGHKS and YYEKEE (reference sequence). This CDR3 spans 14 amino acids. The CDR3 region has the DNA TGTGCCAGCAGCTTGGAGGGACGGAACACTGAAGCTTTCTTT. Translating gives CASSLEGRNTEAFF.

This clone was recorded a few times. V is TRBV7-9 and J is TRBJ2-7; 9 nucleotides align to TRBD1. The CDR3 totals 16 residues. J was trimmed by 2 bases and V by 5 bases; bases with no gene match: 10. CDR1 and CDR2 (germline): SEHNR, FQNEAQ (reference sequence). Here the CDR3 DNA reads TGTGCCAGCAGCCCCCTGGGACAGGGTATGGCCTACGAGCAGTACTTC. Translation: CASSPLGQGMAYEQYF.

The chain has TRBV29-1 and TRBJ1-2, with 9 bases aligning to TRBD1. This CDR3 spans 13 amino acids. V shed 2 bases and J 11 bases; nucleotides not matched to a gene: 9. The germline V gene has CDR1 SQVTM and CDR2 ANQGSEA. CDR3 sequence (DNA): TGCAGCGTTGAAATCCGGGACAGGGAGGATTACACCTTC. This sequence encodes CSVEIRDREDYTF. Filled out from reference TRBV29-1 and TRBJ1-2, the complete variable domain reads SAVISQKPSRDICQRGTSLTIQCQVDSQVTMMFWYRQQPGQSLTLIATANQGSEATYESGFVIDKFPISRPNLTFSTLTVSNMSPEDSSIYLCSVEIRDREDYTFGSGTRLTVV.

J is TRBJ2-2 and V is TRBV4-2, with 13 bases matching TRBD2. Germline V gene sequence: CDR1 LGHNA, CDR2 YNFKEQ. The V gene end was trimmed by 3 bases and the J gene end by 6 bases; junction bases not matched to a gene: 10. This CDR3 contains 18 residues. CDR3 coding DNA: TGTGCCAGCAGCCAGGCAACTAGCGGGGGGGCCGAATCCGGGGAGCTGTTTTTT. Translated, it gives CASSQATSGGAESGELFF.

This chain joins TRBV29-1 and TRBJ1-2, with D tentatively TRBD1 (5 bases). The length of the CDR3 is 12 residues. The V gene's germline CDR1 is SQVTM and CDR2 ANQGSEA. Trimming took off 4 bases at V and 4 bases at J, with 10 bases between the two ends. This CDR3 is CSVVTATYGYTF. As DNA, the CDR3 is TGCAGCGTTGTGACAGCTACCTATGGCTACACCTTC.

This sequence joins TRBV4-2 and TRBJ2-3; no firm D call. This CDR3 contains 12 residues. Trimming took 0 bases from V and 3 from J, leaving 1 base between them. The germline CDR1 and CDR2 sequences are LGHNA and YNFKEQ. The CDR3 bases are TGTGCCAGCAGCCAAGATACAGATACGCAGTATTTT. Translated, it gives CASSQDTDTQYF.

The chain employs TRBV7-9 and TRBJ1-2; D is unresolved. V was cut by 3 bases and J by 7 bases, with 15 bases left in between. Germline values: CDR1 SEHNR, CDR2 FQNEAQ (reference sequence). This CDR3 comprises 14 residues. The DNA of the CDR3 is TGTGCCAGCAGCTTTCAGGTGGCAGTGGGTGGCTACACCTTC. This gives the protein CASSFQVAVGGYTF. Variable domain in full (rest from reference TRBV7-9 and TRBJ1-2): DTGVSQNPRHKITKRGQNVTFRCDPISEHNRLYWYRQTLGQGPEFLTYFQNEAQLEKSRLLSDRFSAERPKGSFSTLEIQRTEQGDSAMYLCASSFQVAVGGYTFGSGTRLTVV.

This clone was detected a few times. V is TRBV19 and J is TRBJ2-1; 8 bases are a match to TRBD2. V shed 6 bases, J shed 10 bases, and the junction held 17 bases outside the gene matches. Germline V gives CDR1 LNHDA, CDR2 SQIVND (reference sequence). CDR3 size: 16 residues. The DNA of the CDR3 is TGTGCCAGTAGCCCCGTCTCTGCGGGAGGATTGAGGGAGCAGTTCTTC. Amino acid sequence: CASSPVSAGGLREQFF. The variable domain in full, completed from reference TRBV19 and TRBJ2-1, reads DGGITQSPKYLFRKEGQNVTLSCEQNLNHDAMYWYRQDPGQGLRLIYYSQIVNDFQKGDIAEGYSVSREKKESFPLTVTSAQKNPTAFYLCASSPVSAGGLREQFFGPGTRLTVL.

V gene TRBV28 combines with J gene TRBJ2-1, with 8 bases fitting TRBD2. This CDR3 is 17 amino acids long. After removal of 4 bases from V and 1 base from J, the junction contained 9 bases not matched to a gene. Per germline, CDR1 MDHEN and CDR2 SYDVKM. The CDR3 region is CASSSPGLGVSYNEQFF. CDR3 DNA: TGTGCCAGCAGTTCCCCGGGACTAGGGGTTTCCTACAATGAGCAGTTCTTC.

This rearrangement joins TRBV30 to TRBJ2-1, with D hard to call. CDR1 is GTSNPN and CDR2 is SVGIG in the germline V gene (reference sequence). This CDR3 has 14 residues. This CDR3 reads CAFLPGSTYNEQFF. In DNA form, the CDR3 reads TGTGCTTTCCTCCCCGGATCAACCTACAATGAGCAGTTCTTC.

V and J are TRBV2 and TRBJ1-2; D call uncertain. CDR1 SNHLY and CDR2 FYNNEI come from the germline V gene. Trimming stripped 6 bases from V and 5 bases from J, with 10 bases between. The CDR3 spans 12 residues. This chain's CDR3 is CASSRTAYGYTF. The CDR3 nucleotides read TGTGCCAGCAGCCGGACTGCGTATGGCTACACCTTC.

The J gene is TRBJ1-2, the V gene TRBV2, with 7 bases aligning to TRBD1. This CDR3 is built from 14 residues. With V trimmed by 2 bases and J by 4 bases, 4 bases remained unmatched. Germline-derived CDR1 and CDR2 are SNHLY and FYNNEI. This CDR3 reads CASSEINRGYGYTF. The CDR3 DNA is TGTGCCAGCAGTGAAATCAACAGGGGCTATGGCTACACCTTC.

The chain couples TRBV6-6 to TRBJ2-7, with 10 positions matching TRBD1. CDR3 size: 14 residues. V shed 6 bases, J shed 6 bases, and the junction held 8 bases outside the gene matches. CDR1 MNHNY and CDR2 SVGAGI come from the germline V gene (reference sequence). The CDR3 reads CASSRDRGYSEQYF. DNA for the CDR3: TGTGCCAGCAGCAGGGACAGGGGTTACTCCGAGCAGTACTTC.

This sequence joins TRBV29-1 and TRBJ2-2; D might be TRBD2 (5 bases). The germline gives CDR1 SQVTM, CDR2 ANQGSEA. V gave up 4 bases and J gave up 0 bases, with 12 bases separating them. The CDR3 totals 15 residues. The CDR3 DNA reads as TGCAGCGTTGCCGGCGGGCTCCCGAACACCGGGGAGCTGTTTTTT. Its translation: CSVAGGLPNTGELFF.

The genes are TRBV9 and TRBJ2-6; TRBD1 matches at 7 bases. The CDR3 has 19 residues. Trimming removed 3 bases from V and 4 bases from J; junction bases left unmatched: 16. CDR1 is SGDLS, CDR2 YYNGEE, per germline. CDR3: CASSAGVKGQTWGANVLTF. In DNA, the CDR3 is TGTGCCAGCAGCGCTGGGGTGAAGGGACAGACGTGGGGGGCCAACGTCCTGACTTTC.

The genes are TRBV7-9 and TRBJ1-2, with D perhaps matching TRBD1 (5 bases). V lost 3 bases, J lost 5 bases, and 10 bases lay in between. The V gene's germline CDR1 is SEHNR and CDR2 FQNEAQ (reference sequence). This CDR3 has 13 amino acids. CDR3 in amino acids: CASSFGAGYGYTF. The DNA for the CDR3 is TGTGCCAGCAGCTTTGGGGCAGGGTATGGCTACACCTTC.